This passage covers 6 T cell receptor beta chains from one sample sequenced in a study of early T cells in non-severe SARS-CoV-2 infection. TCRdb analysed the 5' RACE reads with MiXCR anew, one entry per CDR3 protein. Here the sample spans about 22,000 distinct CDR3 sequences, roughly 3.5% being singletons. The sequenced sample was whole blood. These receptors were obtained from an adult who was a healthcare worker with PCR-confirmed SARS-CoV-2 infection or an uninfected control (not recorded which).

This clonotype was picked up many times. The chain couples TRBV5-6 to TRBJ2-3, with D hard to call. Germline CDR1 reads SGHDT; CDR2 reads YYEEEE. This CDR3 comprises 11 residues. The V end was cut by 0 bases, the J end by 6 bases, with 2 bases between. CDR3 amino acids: CASSLGDTQYF. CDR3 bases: TGTGCCAGCAGCTTGGGGGATACGCAGTATTTT.

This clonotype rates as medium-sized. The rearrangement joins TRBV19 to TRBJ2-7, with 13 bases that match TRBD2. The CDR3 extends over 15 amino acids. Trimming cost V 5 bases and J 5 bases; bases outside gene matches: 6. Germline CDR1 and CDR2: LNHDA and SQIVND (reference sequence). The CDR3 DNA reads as TGTGCCAGTAGTTCGTGGACTAGCGGGGGCAACGAGCAGTACTTC. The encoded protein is CASSSWTSGGNEQYF.

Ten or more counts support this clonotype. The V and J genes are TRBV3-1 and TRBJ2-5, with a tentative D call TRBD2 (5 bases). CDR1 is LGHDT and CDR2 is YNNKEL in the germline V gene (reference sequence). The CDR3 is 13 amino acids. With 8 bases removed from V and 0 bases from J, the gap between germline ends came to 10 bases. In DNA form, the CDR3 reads TGTGCCAGCCGCAAGAGGGACCAAGAGACCCAGTACTTC. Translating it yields CASRKRDQETQYF.

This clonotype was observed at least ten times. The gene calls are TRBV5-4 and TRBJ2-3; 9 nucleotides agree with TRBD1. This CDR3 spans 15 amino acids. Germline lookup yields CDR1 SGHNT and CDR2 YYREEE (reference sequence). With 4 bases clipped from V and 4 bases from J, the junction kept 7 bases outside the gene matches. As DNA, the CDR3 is TGTGCCAGCAGCCCTACAGGGGGCTGGGCAGATACGCAGTATTTT. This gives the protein CASSPTGGWADTQYF.

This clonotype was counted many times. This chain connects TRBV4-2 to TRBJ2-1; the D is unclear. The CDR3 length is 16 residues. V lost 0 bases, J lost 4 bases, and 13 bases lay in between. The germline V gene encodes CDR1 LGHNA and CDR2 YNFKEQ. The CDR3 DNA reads TGTGCCAGCAGCCAAGAACTCGGTGGACGTTACAATGAGCAGTTCTTC. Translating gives CASSQELGGRYNEQFF.

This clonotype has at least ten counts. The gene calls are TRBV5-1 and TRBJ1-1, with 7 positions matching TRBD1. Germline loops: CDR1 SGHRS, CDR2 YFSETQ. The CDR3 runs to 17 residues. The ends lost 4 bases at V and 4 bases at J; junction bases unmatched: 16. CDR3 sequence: CASSPQPTGAVRTEAFF. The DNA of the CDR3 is TGCGCCAGCAGCCCTCAACCTACAGGGGCGGTCCGCACTGAAGCTTTCTTT.